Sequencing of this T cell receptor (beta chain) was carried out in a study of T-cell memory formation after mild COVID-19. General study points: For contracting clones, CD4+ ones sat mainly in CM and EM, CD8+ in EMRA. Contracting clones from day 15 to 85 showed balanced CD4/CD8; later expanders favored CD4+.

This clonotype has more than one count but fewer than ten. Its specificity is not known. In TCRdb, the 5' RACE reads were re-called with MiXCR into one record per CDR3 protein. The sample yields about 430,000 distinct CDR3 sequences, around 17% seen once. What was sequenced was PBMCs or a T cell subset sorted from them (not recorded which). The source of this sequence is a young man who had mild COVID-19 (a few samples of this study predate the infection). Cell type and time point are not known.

The DNA of the CDR3 is TGTGCCAGCAGCGTAGGAGGGACAAGAGAATCACCCCTCCACTTT. This encodes CASSVGGTRESPLHF. The chain has TRBV9 and TRBJ1-6; possibly TRBD1 for D (6 bases). The CDR3 runs to 15 residues. Deletions cut 0 bases from V and 10 bases from J, with 14 bases between. Germline CDR1 and CDR2: SGDLS and YYNGEE.